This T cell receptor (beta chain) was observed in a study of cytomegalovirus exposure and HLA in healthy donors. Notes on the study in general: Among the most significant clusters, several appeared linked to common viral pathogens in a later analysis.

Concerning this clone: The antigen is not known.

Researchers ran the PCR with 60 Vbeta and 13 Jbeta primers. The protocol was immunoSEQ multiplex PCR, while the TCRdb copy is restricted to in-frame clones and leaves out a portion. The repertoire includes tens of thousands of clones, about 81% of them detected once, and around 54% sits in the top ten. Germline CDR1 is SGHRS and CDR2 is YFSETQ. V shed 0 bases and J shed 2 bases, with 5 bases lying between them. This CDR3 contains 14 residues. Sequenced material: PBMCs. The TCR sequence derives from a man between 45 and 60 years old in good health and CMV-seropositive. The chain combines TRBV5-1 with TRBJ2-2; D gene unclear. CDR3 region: CASSLGHNTGELFF. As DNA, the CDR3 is TGCGCCAGCAGCTTGGGACATAACACCGGGGAGCTGTTTTTT.